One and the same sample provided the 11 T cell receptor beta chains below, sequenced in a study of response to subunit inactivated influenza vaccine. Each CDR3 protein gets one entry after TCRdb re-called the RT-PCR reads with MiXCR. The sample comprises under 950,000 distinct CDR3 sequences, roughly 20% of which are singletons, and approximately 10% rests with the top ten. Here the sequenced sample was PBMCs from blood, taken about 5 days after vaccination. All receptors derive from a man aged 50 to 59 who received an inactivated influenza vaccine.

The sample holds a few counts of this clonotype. In DNA form, the CDR3 reads TGTGCCAGCAGTCCACAGGGGATTGATTCACCCCTCCACTTT. The encoded protein is CASSPQGIDSPLHF. The chain is built from TRBV6-2 or TRBV6-3 and TRBJ1-6; 7 bases line up with TRBD1. Losses at the gene ends were 5 bases for V and 8 bases for J; bases not matched to a gene: 6. Germline lookup yields CDR1 MNHEY and CDR2 SVGEGT. The CDR3 totals 14 residues.

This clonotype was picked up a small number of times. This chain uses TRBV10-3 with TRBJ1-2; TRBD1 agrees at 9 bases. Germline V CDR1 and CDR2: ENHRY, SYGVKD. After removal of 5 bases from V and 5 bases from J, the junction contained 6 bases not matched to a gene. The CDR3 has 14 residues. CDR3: CAISTGGSRYGYTF. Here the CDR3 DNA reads TGTGCCATCAGTACAGGGGGCAGCCGGTATGGCTACACCTTC.

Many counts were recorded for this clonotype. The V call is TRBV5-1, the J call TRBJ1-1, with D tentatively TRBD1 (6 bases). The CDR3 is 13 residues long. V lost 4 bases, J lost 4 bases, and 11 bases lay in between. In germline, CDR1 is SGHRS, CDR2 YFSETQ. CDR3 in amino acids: CASSPGAVTEAFF. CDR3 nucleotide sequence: TGCGCCAGCAGCCCAGGGGCGGTCACTGAAGCTTTCTTT.

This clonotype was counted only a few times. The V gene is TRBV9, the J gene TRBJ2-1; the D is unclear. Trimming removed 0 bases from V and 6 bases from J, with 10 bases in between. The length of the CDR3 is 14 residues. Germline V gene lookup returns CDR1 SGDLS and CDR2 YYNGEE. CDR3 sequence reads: CASSVGNPPNEQFF. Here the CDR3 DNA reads TGTGCCAGCAGCGTAGGAAATCCCCCCAATGAGCAGTTCTTC. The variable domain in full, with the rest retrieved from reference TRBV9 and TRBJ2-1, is DSGVTQTPKHLITATGQRVTLRCSPRSGDLSVYWYQQSLDQGLQFLIQYYNGEERAKGNILERFSAQQFPDLHSELNLSSLELGDSALYFCASSVGNPPNEQFFGPGTRLTVL.

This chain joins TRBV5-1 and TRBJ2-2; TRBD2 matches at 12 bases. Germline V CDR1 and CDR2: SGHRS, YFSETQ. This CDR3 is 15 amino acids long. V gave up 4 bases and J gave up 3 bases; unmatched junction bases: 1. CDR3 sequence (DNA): TGCGCCAGCAGCGCTAGCGGGAGGGACACCGGGGAGCTGTTTTTT. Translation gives CASSASGRDTGELFF.

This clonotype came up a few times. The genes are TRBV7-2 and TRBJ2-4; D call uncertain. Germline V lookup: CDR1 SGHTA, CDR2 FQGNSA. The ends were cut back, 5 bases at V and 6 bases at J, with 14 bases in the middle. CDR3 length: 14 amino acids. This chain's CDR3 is CASSLDLVGNIQYF. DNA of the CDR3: TGTGCCAGCAGCCTAGATTTAGTGGGAAACATTCAGTACTTC.

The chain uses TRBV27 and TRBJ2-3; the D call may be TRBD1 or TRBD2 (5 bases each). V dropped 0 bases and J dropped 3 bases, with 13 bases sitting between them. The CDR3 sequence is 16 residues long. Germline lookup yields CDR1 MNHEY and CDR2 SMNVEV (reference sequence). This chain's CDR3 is CASSLSWQGGTDTQYF. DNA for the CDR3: TGTGCCAGCAGTTTATCTTGGCAGGGCGGGACAGATACGCAGTATTTT.

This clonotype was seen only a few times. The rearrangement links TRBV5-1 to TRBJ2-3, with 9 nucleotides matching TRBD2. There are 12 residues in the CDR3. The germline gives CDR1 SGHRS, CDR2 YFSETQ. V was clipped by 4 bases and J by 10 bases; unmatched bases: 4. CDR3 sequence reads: CASSRTSEAQYF. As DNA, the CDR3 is TGCGCCAGCAGCCGGACTAGCGAAGCGCAGTATTTT.

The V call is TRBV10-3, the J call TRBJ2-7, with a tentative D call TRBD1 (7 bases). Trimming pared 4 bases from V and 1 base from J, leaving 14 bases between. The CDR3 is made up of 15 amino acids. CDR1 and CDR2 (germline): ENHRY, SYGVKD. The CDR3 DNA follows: TGTGCCATCAGTGGGGGGGACAGAACTTCCTACGAGCAGTACTTC. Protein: CAISGGDRTSYEQYF.

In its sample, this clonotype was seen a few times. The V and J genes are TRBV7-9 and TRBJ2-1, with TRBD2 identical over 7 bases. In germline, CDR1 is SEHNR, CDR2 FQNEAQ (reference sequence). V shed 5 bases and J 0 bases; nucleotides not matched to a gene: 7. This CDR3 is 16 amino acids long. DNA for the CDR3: TGTGCCAGCAGCCCGCAAGCGGGGAGCTCCTACAATGAGCAGTTCTTC. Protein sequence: CASSPQAGSSYNEQFF.

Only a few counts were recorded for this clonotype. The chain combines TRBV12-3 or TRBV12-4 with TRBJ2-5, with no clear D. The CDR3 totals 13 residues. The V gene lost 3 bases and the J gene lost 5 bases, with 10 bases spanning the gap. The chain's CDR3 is CASSLQTRETQYF. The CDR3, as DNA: TGTGCCAGCAGTTTGCAGACAAGGGAGACCCAGTACTTC.